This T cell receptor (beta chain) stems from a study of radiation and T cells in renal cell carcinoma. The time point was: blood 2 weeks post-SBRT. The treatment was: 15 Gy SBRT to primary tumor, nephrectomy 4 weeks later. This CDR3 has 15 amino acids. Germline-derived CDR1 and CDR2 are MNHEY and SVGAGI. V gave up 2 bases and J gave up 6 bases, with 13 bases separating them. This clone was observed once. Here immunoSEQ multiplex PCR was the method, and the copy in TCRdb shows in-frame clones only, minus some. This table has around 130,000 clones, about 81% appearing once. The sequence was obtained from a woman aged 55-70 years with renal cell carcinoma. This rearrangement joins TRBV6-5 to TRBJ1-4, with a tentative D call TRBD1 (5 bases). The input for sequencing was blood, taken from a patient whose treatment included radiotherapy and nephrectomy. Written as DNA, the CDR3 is TGTGCCAGCAGTTACGGGGACGGACGACATGAAAAACTGTTTTTT. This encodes CASSYGDGRHEKLFF.